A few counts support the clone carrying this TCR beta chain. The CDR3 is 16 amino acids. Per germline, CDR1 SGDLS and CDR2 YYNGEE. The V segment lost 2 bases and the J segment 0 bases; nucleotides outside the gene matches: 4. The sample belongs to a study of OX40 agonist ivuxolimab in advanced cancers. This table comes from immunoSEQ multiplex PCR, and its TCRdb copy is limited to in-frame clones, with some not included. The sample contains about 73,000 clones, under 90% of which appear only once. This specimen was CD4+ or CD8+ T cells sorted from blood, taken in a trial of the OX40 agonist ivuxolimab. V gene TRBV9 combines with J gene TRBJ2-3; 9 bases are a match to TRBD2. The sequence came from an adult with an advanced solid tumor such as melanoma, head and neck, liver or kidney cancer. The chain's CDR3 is CASSVLAGKSTDTQYF. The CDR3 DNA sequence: TGTGCCAGCAGCGTGCTAGCGGGGAAGAGCACAGATACGCAGTATTTT.